These 21 T cell receptor beta chains were all obtained from the same sample, sequenced in a study of OX40 agonist ivuxolimab in advanced cancers. Only in-frame clones appear in the TCRdb table, and some are missing; sequencing was by immunoSEQ multiplex PCR. The repertoire includes around 48,000 clones, 70% to 90% of them detected once, and roughly a tenth sits in the top ten. Sequenced material: CD4+ or CD8+ T cells sorted from blood, taken in a trial of the OX40 agonist ivuxolimab. The source of these receptors is an adult with an advanced solid tumor such as melanoma, head and neck, liver or kidney cancer.

This rearrangement joins TRBV6-5 to TRBJ1-1; D is possibly TRBD1 (6 bases). The germline V gene encodes CDR1 MNHEY and CDR2 SVGAGI. Trimming shortened V by 0 bases and J by 11 bases, and 7 bases separated the two germline ends. This CDR3 is 11 amino acids long. CDR3 in amino acids: CASSYSGGAFF. As DNA, the CDR3 is TGTGCCAGCAGTTACTCGGGGGGCGCTTTCTTT.

This clone was observed a handful of times. This chain joins TRBV4-2 and TRBJ1-1, with D possibly being TRBD1 (6 bases). The V gene lost 0 bases and the J gene lost 1 base, with 9 bases spanning the gap. This CDR3 is 15 amino acids long. CDR1 and CDR2 from the germline V gene are LGHNA and YNFKEQ. The CDR3 loop is CASSQDGQTNTEAFF. In DNA, the CDR3 is TGTGCCAGCAGCCAAGACGGACAGACGAACACTGAAGCTTTCTTT.

This CDR3 is CASSLGTSQTGELFF. CDR3 bases: TGTGCCAGCAGCCTGGGGACTAGTCAGACCGGGGAGCTGTTTTTT. V usage is TRBV7-3 and J usage is TRBJ2-2, with 8 nucleotides matching TRBD2. CDR1 is SGHTA and CDR2 is FQGTGA in the germline V gene. J lost 5 bases, V lost 5 bases, and 7 bases had no gene match. This CDR3 has 15 amino acids. The full variable domain, with the rest looked up from reference TRBV7-3 and TRBJ2-2, is GAGVSQTPSNKVTEKGKYVELRCDPISGHTALYWYRQSLGQGPEFLIYFQGTGAADDSGLPNDRFFAVRPEGSVSTLKIQRTERGDSAVYLCASSLGTSQTGELFFGEGSRLTVL.

This sequence joins TRBV11-1 and TRBJ2-5; 7 nucleotides align to TRBD1. The CDR3 length is 16 residues. Germline V gene sequence: CDR1 SGHAT, CDR2 FQDESV (reference sequence). With 1 base clipped from V and 1 base from J, the junction kept 6 bases outside the gene matches. The CDR3 loop reads CASSLGQGPSQETQYF. The CDR3 bases are TGTGCCAGCAGCTTAGGACAGGGTCCCTCCCAAGAGACCCAGTACTTC.

The chain links TRBV29-1 to TRBJ2-3; no definite D call. Trimming left V 6 bases short and J 6 bases short, with 10 bases between. The CDR3 runs 11 residues. Germline lookup yields CDR1 SQVTM and CDR2 ANQGSEA. Here the CDR3 reads CSVSHRDTQYF. The CDR3 DNA follows: TGCAGCGTCAGCCACCGGGATACGCAGTATTTT.

The V gene is TRBV2, the J gene TRBJ2-2; 12 bases align to TRBD2. V lost 8 bases to trimming and J lost 8 bases; unmatched junction nucleotides: 12. This CDR3 is 16 amino acids long. Per the germline V gene, CDR1 is SNHLY and CDR2 is FYNNEI. CDR3: CASRSLAGGSAGELFF. In DNA form, the CDR3 reads TGTGCCAGCCGGTCCCTAGCGGGAGGGTCCGCTGGGGAGCTGTTTTTT.

The chain employs TRBV21-1 and TRBJ1-2; TRBD1, the table's D call, lacks a check against the DNA. TRBV21-1 represents a pseudogene. This CDR3 contains 16 residues. The CDR3 bases are TGTGCCAGCAGCAAAGCGGGACAAAACTCTAACTATGGCTACACCTTC. The encoded protein is CASSKAGQNSNYGYTF.

This clone was recorded only once. The genes are TRBV5-1 and TRBJ2-5; TRBD2 agrees at 14 bases. The V and J ends lost 4 bases and 5 bases, in that order; junction bases with no gene match: 10. Germline loops: CDR1 SGHRS, CDR2 YFSETQ. This CDR3 spans 17 amino acids. The CDR3 sequence: CASSRLAGGPVRETQYF. CDR3 DNA sequence: TGCGCCAGCAGCCGACTAGCGGGAGGGCCTGTTCGGGAGACCCAGTACTTC.

The V gene is TRBV29-1, the J gene TRBJ2-1; D ambiguous. This CDR3 comprises 11 residues. V lost 4 bases and J lost 6, with 7 bases in between. Germline lookup yields CDR1 SQVTM and CDR2 ANQGSEA. Here the CDR3 DNA reads TGCAGCGTTGTCACTTCCAATGAGCAGTTCTTC. Protein product: CSVVTSNEQFF.

This chain links TRBV7-8 with TRBJ2-3; D tentatively fits TRBD1 or TRBD2 (5 bases each). The CDR3 contains 14 residues. Trimming took 4 bases from V and 8 from J, leaving 16 bases between them. From germline, CDR1 is SGHVS and CDR2 FQNEAQ. The CDR3 sequence is CASSYSGTQGTQYF. The CDR3 DNA follows: TGTGCCAGCAGCTACTCCGGGACCCAGGGTACGCAGTATTTT.

V and J are TRBV2 and TRBJ1-1; TRBD1 is a possible D gene (6 bases). CDR1 and CDR2 (germline): SNHLY, FYNNEI. The V gene lost 1 base and the J gene lost 1 base, with 10 bases spanning the gap. The CDR3 is made up of 15 amino acids. The CDR3, as DNA: TGTGCCAGCAGTGAAGGGGGGGGACAGAACACTGAAGCTTTCTTT. It is translated as CASSEGGGQNTEAFF.

This sequence joins TRBV28 and TRBJ2-7; no firm D call. This CDR3 contains 12 residues. Germline V gene sequence: CDR1 MDHEN, CDR2 SYDVKM. V lost 6 bases and J 0 bases, leaving 6 bases between the germline ends. In nucleotides, the CDR3 is TGTGCCAGCAGCCTACTCTCCTACGAGCAGTACTTC. It codes for CASSLLSYEQYF.

The CDR3 coding sequence is TGCGCCAGCAGCTCGGGGACAGCGAACCAAGAGACCCAGTACTTC. Translation: CASSSGTANQETQYF. The genes are TRBV5-1 and TRBJ2-5, with 7 bases aligning to TRBD1. V dropped 3 bases and J dropped 0; count of bases not matched to a gene: 5. The CDR3 totals 15 residues. Germline CDR1 is SGHRS and CDR2 is YFSETQ.

The chain employs TRBV6-1 and TRBJ1-5; D is undetermined. Trimming took 3 bases from V and 1 from J, leaving 7 bases between them. Looked up from germline, CDR1 is MNHNS and CDR2 is SASEGT. There are 14 residues in the CDR3. The CDR3: CASSDTFSNQPQHF. The DNA of the CDR3 is TGTGCCAGCAGTGACACATTCAGCAATCAGCCCCAGCATTTT.

The chain uses TRBV5-1 and TRBJ2-1, with 10 nucleotides matching TRBD2. There are 21 residues in the CDR3. Germline V gene data show CDR1 as SGHRS and CDR2 as YFSETQ. Trimming at V came to 0 bases and at J to 5 bases, leaving 20 bases not matched to a gene. CDR3: CASSLGRRRRATSGIDNEQFF. The CDR3 DNA reads TGCGCCAGCAGCTTGGGCAGGAGAAGAAGGGCCACTAGCGGGATCGACAATGAGCAGTTCTTC.

The chain combines TRBV18 with TRBJ1-2; D not certain. Germline CDR1 and CDR2: KGHSH and LQKENI. V lost 3 bases and J 3 bases, leaving 14 bases between the germline ends. CDR3 size: 15 residues. The CDR3 here is CASSPSAAVDYGYTF. The CDR3 DNA follows: TGTGCCAGCTCACCGTCTGCCGCGGTAGACTATGGCTACACCTTC.

V gene TRBV5-1 combines with J gene TRBJ1-1; TRBD1 matches 7 bases. The length of the CDR3 is 14 residues. Trimming cost V 7 bases and J 1 base; bases outside gene matches: 7. Germline values: CDR1 SGHRS, CDR2 YFSETQ. The CDR3 DNA follows: TGCGCCAGCGGCATAGGGGGCCGGAACACTGAAGCTTTCTTT. Residues: CASGIGGRNTEAFF. The variable domain in full, with the rest retrieved from reference TRBV5-1 and TRBJ1-1, is KAGVTQTPRYLIKTRGQQVTLSCSPISGHRSVSWYQQTPGQGLQFLFEYFSETQRNKGNFPGRFSGRQFSNSRSEMNVSTLELGDSALYLCASGIGGRNTEAFFGQGTRLTVV.

V is TRBV19 and J is TRBJ1-1; the D gene is possibly TRBD1 (5 bases). Germline V gene lookup returns CDR1 LNHDA and CDR2 SQIVND (reference sequence). The CDR3 covers 15 residues. Deletions cut 2 bases from V and 3 bases from J, with 13 bases between. The CDR3, as DNA: TGTGCCAGTAGTATAATGGCAGGGCTGGACACTGAAGCTTTCTTT. Amino acid sequence: CASSIMAGLDTEAFF.

The V call is TRBV1, the J call TRBJ1-5. TRBV1 is a listed pseudogene. The CDR3 totals 15 residues. The CDR3 is CTQFKVIIDLEPQHF. The CDR3 DNA reads TGCACCCAATTTAAGGTTATTATCGATTTGGAGCCCCAGCATTTT.

The V and J genes are TRBV21-1 and TRBJ2-1. TRBV21-1 is classified as a pseudogene. CDR3 length: 11 amino acids. The CDR3 nucleotides read TGTGCCAGCACTCGGAACGATGAGCAGTTCTTC. Translation: CASTRNDEQFF.

The rearrangement links TRBV7-2 to TRBJ2-3, with 10 bases aligning to TRBD2. CDR1 SGHTA and CDR2 FQGNSA come from the germline V gene. CDR3 size: 16 residues. The V gene end was trimmed by 1 base and the J gene end by 1 base; junction bases not matched to a gene: 2. CDR3 nucleotides: TGTGCCAGCAGCTTAGGGGGGACTAGCGGCACAGATACGCAGTATTTT. Amino acid sequence: CASSLGGTSGTDTQYF.